A selection of T cell receptor beta chains follows, all from one sample in a study of blood T cell repertoires in COVID-19. TCRdb's table, derived via immunoSEQ multiplex PCR, lists solely in-frame clones and lacks some. Of about 280,000 clones detected, approximately 85% appear once; the ten largest clones hold 4.5% to 6%. Sample: peripheral blood. The receptors stem from a man between 50 and 59 years old with active or convalescent COVID-19. CDR3s include the opening cysteine and the closing phenylalanine or tryptophan. A D gene is named only where the DNA matches it firmly. Clone size is shown for a subset of rows, as once, few, many or a class of expanded clone.

j_call: TRBJ1-4
clone_size: NA
d_call: NA
v_call: TRBV4-1
cdr3_aa: CASSFRQRTNEKLFF
cdr3_nt: TGCGCCAGCAGCTTTCGACAGCGTACTAATGAAAAACTGTTTTTT

j_call: TRBJ2-5
clone_size: NA
d_call: NA
v_call: TRBV18
cdr3_aa: CASSPELGGETQYF
cdr3_nt: TGTGCCAGCTCACCAGAGCTCGGGGGTGAGACCCAGTACTTC

j_call: TRBJ2-2
clone_size: NA
d_call: NA
v_call: TRBV5-1
cdr3_aa: CASSLDAKTGELFF
cdr3_nt: TGCGCCAGCAGCTTGGACGCGAAAACCGGGGAGCTGTTTTTT

j_call: TRBJ2-2
clone_size: NA
d_call: NA
v_call: TRBV3-1/TRBV3-2
cdr3_aa: CASSQINSVTGELFF
cdr3_nt: TGTGCCAGCAGCCAGATTAACTCGGTCACCGGGGAGCTGTTTTTT

j_call: TRBJ2-7
clone_size: NA
d_call: TRBD1
v_call: TRBV5-5
cdr3_aa: CASSRRQGKQYF
cdr3_nt: TGTGCCAGCAGCAGGAGACAGGGCAAGCAGTACTTC

j_call: TRBJ2-1
clone_size: NA
d_call: TRBD2
v_call: TRBV5-4
cdr3_aa: CASSSLAGQKVTLLGDEQFF
cdr3_nt: TGTGCCAGCAGCTCTCTAGCGGGACAGAAAGTTACACTATTGGGGGATGAGCAGTTCTTC

j_call: TRBJ2-1
clone_size: few
d_call: TRBD1
v_call: TRBV3-1/TRBV3-2
cdr3_aa: CASSARDRGNEQFF
cdr3_nt: TGTGCCAGCAGCGCCCGGGACAGGGGAAATGAGCAGTTCTTC

j_call: TRBJ2-3
clone_size: NA
d_call: NA
v_call: TRBV10-3
cdr3_aa: CAISEARDTQYF
cdr3_nt: TGTGCCATCAGTGAAGCGAGAGATACGCAGTATTTT

j_call: TRBJ1-2
clone_size: NA
d_call: TRBD1
v_call: TRBV5-1
cdr3_aa: CASSLGQGDYGYTF
cdr3_nt: TGCGCCAGCAGCTTGGGGCAGGGGGACTATGGCTACACCTTC

j_call: TRBJ2-3
clone_size: NA
d_call: NA
v_call: TRBV28
cdr3_aa: CATGGGSLTDTQYF
cdr3_nt: TGTGCCACCGGGGGCGGGAGCCTCACAGATACGCAGTATTTT

j_call: TRBJ2-7
clone_size: once
d_call: NA
v_call: TRBV4-1
cdr3_aa: CASSQGLSPREQYF
cdr3_nt: TGCGCCAGCAGCCAAGGTCTTAGCCCCCGCGAGCAGTACTTC

j_call: TRBJ2-1
clone_size: NA
d_call: NA
v_call: TRBV5-1
cdr3_aa: CASSLGLILHNEQFF
cdr3_nt: TGCGCCAGCAGCTTGGGACTCATTTTACACAATGAGCAGTTCTTC

j_call: TRBJ2-5
clone_size: NA
d_call: TRBD1
v_call: TRBV19
cdr3_aa: CASRTGSGETQYF
cdr3_nt: TGTGCCAGTAGGACAGGGTCGGGAGAGACCCAGTACTTC

j_call: TRBJ1-2
clone_size: NA
d_call: NA
v_call: TRBV10-2
cdr3_aa: CASSDDSYYTF
cdr3_nt: TGCGCCAGCAGCGACGACAGCTACTACACCTTC

j_call: TRBJ2-7
clone_size: NA
d_call: TRBD2
v_call: TRBV4-1
cdr3_aa: CASSQDRMGLAGGEQYF
cdr3_nt: TGCGCCAGCAGCCAAGATAGAATGGGACTAGCGGGAGGAGAGCAGTACTTC

j_call: TRBJ2-3
clone_size: NA
d_call: NA
v_call: TRBV13
cdr3_aa: CASSLSTDTQYF
cdr3_nt: TGTGCCAGCAGCCTTAGCACAGATACGCAGTATTTT

j_call: TRBJ1-6
clone_size: NA
d_call: NA
v_call: TRBV6-1
cdr3_aa: CASSERPPGNSPLHF
cdr3_nt: TGTGCCAGCAGTGAAAGGCCTCCGGGGAATTCACCCCTCCACTTT

j_call: TRBJ2-7
clone_size: NA
d_call: NA
v_call: TRBV15
cdr3_aa: CATSRRGPTAGEQYF
cdr3_nt: TGTGCCACCAGCAGAAGGGGGCCGACAGCGGGCGAGCAGTACTTC

j_call: TRBJ2-7
clone_size: NA
d_call: NA
v_call: TRBV20-1
cdr3_aa: CSASDRTESYEQYF
cdr3_nt: TGCAGTGCTAGTGATCGGACAGAATCCTACGAGCAGTACTTC

j_call: TRBJ1-5
clone_size: once
d_call: NA
v_call: TRBV12-3/TRBV12-4
cdr3_aa: CASSGRPNQPQHF
cdr3_nt: TGTGCCAGTTCAGGGCGGCCGAATCAGCCCCAGCATTTT

j_call: TRBJ1-3
clone_size: NA
d_call: NA
v_call: TRBV19
cdr3_aa: CASSMSGHGNTIYF
cdr3_nt: TGTGCCAGTAGTATGTCAGGGCACGGAAACACCATATATTTT

j_call: TRBJ1-6
clone_size: few
d_call: TRBD1
v_call: TRBV9
cdr3_aa: CASSASSGTVNSPLHF
cdr3_nt: TGTGCCAGCAGCGCGTCATCCGGGACAGTCAATTCACCCCTCCACTTT

j_call: TRBJ2-7
clone_size: NA
d_call: TRBD1
v_call: TRBV7-9
cdr3_aa: CASGQGSYEQYF
cdr3_nt: TGTGCCAGCGGACAGGGGTCTTACGAGCAGTACTTC

j_call: TRBJ2-5
clone_size: NA
d_call: TRBD2
v_call: TRBV7-7
cdr3_aa: CASSPGTSGGTQYF
cdr3_nt: TGTGCCAGCAGCCCTGGGACCAGCGGGGGTACCCAGTACTTC

j_call: TRBJ1-1
clone_size: NA
d_call: NA
v_call: TRBV28
cdr3_aa: CASSPPRTFQAEAFF
cdr3_nt: TGTGCCAGCAGTCCTCCCCGGACATTTCAAGCCGAAGCTTTCTTT

j_call: TRBJ2-7
clone_size: NA
d_call: NA
v_call: TRBV5-1
cdr3_aa: CASSSDSPYEQYF
cdr3_nt: TGCGCCAGCAGCTCAGACTCCCCATACGAGCAGTACTTC

j_call: TRBJ1-4
clone_size: NA
d_call: NA
v_call: TRBV25-1
cdr3_aa: CASSYRAENEKLFF
cdr3_nt: TGTGCCAGCAGTTACAGGGCCGAGAATGAAAAACTGTTTTTT

j_call: TRBJ1-6
clone_size: NA
d_call: NA
v_call: TRBV10-3
cdr3_aa: CAISDQQGHGSPLHF
cdr3_nt: TGTGCCATCAGTGATCAACAGGGTCATGGTTCACCCCTCCACTTT

j_call: TRBJ2-3
clone_size: few
d_call: TRBD2
v_call: TRBV19
cdr3_aa: CASSIGAGGLRDTQYF
cdr3_nt: TGTGCCAGTAGTATTGGTGCGGGAGGATTGAGAGATACGCAGTATTTT

j_call: TRBJ1-1
clone_size: NA
d_call: NA
v_call: TRBV7-2
cdr3_aa: CASSLETPRLNTEAFF
cdr3_nt: TGTGCCAGCAGCTTAGAGACACCGAGATTAAACACTGAAGCTTTCTTT

j_call: TRBJ2-2
clone_size: NA
d_call: NA
v_call: TRBV3-1/TRBV3-2
cdr3_aa: CASSELRELFF
cdr3_nt: TGTGCCAGCAGCGAACTTCGGGAGCTGTTTTTT